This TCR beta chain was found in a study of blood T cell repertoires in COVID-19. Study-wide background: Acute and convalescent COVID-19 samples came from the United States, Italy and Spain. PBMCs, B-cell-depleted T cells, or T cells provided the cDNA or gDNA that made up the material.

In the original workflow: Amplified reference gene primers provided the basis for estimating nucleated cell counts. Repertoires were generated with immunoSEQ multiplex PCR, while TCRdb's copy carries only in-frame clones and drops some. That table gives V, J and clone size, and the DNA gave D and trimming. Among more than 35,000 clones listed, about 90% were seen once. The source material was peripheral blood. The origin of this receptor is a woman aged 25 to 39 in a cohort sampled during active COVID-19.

The CDR3 DNA sequence: TGTGCCAGCAGCCCGTGGACTAGCGGGGGGCATCGGGGTTGGGAGCAGTACTTC. Amino acids: CASSPWTSGGHRGWEQYF. This chain links TRBV7-9 with TRBJ2-7, with 14 bases identical to TRBD2. The CDR3 totals 18 residues. V was clipped by 5 bases and J by 7 bases; unmatched bases: 16. Germline CDR1 is SEHNR and CDR2 is FQNEAQ (reference sequence).